This T cell receptor (beta chain) appears in the sequencing data of a study of blood T cell repertoires in COVID-19. Study summary: Collection of acute and convalescent COVID-19 samples took place in the United States, Italy and Spain.

Two consecutive negative NP/OP PCR tests, clearance, or resolved symptoms defined Cohort 3 recovery. This CDR3 is 14 amino acids long. Germline V CDR1 and CDR2: KGHSH, LQKENI. With V trimmed by 3 bases and J by 9 bases, 4 bases remained unmatched. Original processing methods: Reference gene primer amplification gave estimated nucleated cell counts. Sequencing used immunoSEQ multiplex PCR; TCRdb keeps in-frame clones, though not all of them. The V and J calls and clone size were taken over from that table, and D and trimming were inferred from the DNA. The sample shows approximately 300,000 clones, 70% to 90% of them seen only once.

V gene TRBV18 combines with J gene TRBJ1-6; 8 positions agree with TRBD1. This clonotype was sampled from a man in his thirties or forties who had recovered from COVID-19. Sequencing used PBMCs or T cells enriched from blood (not recorded which). In DNA form, the CDR3 reads TGTGCCAGCTCACCCGACAGGGGAAGTTCACCCCTCCACTTT. Encoded protein: CASSPDRGSSPLHF. Combining the CDR3 with reference TRBV18 and TRBJ1-6 gives the whole variable domain NAGVMQNPRHLVRRRGQEARLRCSPMKGHSHVYWYRQLPEEGLKFMVYLQKENIIDESGMPKERFSAEFPKEGPSILRIQQVVRGDSAAYFCASSPDRGSSPLHFGNGTRLTVT.